This T cell receptor beta chain was recovered during a study of T cell repertoires in cytomegalovirus infection. TCRdb fed the reads into MiXCR, producing one record per CDR3 protein. This table has some 800,000 distinct CDR3 sequences, about 27% appearing once. Comment on this clonotype: Its cognate antigen is unknown.

This CDR3 is 12 amino acids long. V shed 0 bases and J shed 8 bases, with 5 bases lying between them. Study-wide results and caveats: CMV-specific TCR beta clonotypes restricted by HLA-C dominated the ex vivo response.

The sequenced sample was cultured CD8+ T cells from PBMCs, obtained from culture after CMV antigen stimulation. The clonotype comes from a human donor in good health (CMV status not recorded). Some clones in this sample may be carry-over from other donors' samples. J is TRBJ2-1 and V is TRBV12-3 or TRBV12-4; no clear D gene. The CDR3 here is CASSLAVHEQFF. CDR3 bases: TGTGCCAGCAGTTTAGCGGTCCATGAGCAGTTCTTC.